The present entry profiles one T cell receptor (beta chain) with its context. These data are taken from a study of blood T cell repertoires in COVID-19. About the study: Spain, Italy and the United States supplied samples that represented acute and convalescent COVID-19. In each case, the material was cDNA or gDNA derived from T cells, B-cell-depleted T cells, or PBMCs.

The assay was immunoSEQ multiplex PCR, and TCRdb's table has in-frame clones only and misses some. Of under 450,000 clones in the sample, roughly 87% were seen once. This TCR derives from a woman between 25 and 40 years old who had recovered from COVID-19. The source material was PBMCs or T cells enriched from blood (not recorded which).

This CDR3 reads CAWSVKNSPDNEQFF. The CDR3 region has the DNA TGTGCCTGGAGTGTAAAGAACAGCCCCGACAATGAGCAGTTCTTC. The chain couples TRBV30 to TRBJ2-1; no firm D call. The length of the CDR3 is 15 residues. Looked up from germline, CDR1 is GTSNPN and CDR2 is SVGIG (reference sequence). The V end lost 0 bases, the J end lost 5 bases, and 14 bases lay between the germline ends.